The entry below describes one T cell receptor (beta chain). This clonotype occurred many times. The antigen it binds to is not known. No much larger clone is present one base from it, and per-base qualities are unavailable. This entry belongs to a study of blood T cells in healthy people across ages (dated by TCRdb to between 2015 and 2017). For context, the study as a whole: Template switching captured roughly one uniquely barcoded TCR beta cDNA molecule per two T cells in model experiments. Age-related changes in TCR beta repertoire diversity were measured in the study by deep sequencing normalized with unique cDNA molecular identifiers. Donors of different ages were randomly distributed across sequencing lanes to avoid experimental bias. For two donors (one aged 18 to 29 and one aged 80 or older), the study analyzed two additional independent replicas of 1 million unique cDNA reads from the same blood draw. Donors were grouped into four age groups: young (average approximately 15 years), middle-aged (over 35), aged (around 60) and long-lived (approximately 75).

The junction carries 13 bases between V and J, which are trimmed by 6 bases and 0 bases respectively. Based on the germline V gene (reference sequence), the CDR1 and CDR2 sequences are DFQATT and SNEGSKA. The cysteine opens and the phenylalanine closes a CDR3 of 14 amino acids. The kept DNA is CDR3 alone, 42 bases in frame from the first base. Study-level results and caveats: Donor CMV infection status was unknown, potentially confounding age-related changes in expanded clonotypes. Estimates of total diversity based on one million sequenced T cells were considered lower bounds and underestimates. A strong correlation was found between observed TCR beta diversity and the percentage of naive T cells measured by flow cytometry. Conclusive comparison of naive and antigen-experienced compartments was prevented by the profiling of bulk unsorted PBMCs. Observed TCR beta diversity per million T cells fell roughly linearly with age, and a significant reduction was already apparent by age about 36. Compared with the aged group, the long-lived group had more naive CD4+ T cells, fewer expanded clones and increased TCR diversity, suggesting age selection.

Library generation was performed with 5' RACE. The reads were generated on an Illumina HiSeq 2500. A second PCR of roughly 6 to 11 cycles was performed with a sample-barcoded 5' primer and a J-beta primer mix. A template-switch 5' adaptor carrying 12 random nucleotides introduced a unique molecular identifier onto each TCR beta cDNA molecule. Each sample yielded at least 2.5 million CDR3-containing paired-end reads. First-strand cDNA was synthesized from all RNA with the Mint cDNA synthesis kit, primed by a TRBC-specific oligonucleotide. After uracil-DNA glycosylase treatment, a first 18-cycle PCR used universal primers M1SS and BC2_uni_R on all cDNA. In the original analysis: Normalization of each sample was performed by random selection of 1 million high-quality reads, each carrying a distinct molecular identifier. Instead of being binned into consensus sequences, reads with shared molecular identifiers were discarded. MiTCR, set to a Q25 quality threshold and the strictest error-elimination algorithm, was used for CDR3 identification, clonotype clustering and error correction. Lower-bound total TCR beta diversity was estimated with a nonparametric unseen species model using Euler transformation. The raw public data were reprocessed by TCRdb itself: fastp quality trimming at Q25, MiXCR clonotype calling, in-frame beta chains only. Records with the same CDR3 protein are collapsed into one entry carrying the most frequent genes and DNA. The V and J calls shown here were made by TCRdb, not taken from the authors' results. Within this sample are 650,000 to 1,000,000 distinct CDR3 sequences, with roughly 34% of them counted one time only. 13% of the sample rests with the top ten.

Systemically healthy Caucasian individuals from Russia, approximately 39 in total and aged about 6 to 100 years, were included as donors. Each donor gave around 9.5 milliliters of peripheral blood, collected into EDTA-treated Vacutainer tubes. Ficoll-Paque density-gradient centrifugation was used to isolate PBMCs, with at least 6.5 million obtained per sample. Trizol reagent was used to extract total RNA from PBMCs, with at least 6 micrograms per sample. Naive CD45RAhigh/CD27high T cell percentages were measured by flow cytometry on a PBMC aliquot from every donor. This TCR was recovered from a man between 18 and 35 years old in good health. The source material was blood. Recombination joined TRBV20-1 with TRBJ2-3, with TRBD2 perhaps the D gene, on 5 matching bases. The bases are TGCAGTGCGGGGAGACCGGCGAGCACAGATACGCAGTATTTT. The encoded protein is CSAGRPASTDTQYF.